This T cell receptor (beta chain) came from a study of OX40 agonist ivuxolimab in advanced cancers. Study-wide background: Patients' therapy was ivuxolimab, an antibody that acts as an agonist of OX40 (CD134).

Turning to this clone: What it binds is unknown.

The V and J ends lost 2 bases and 5 bases, in that order; junction bases with no gene match: 4. CDR1 SGHVS and CDR2 FQNEAQ come from the germline V gene. This CDR3 spans 14 amino acids. Method: immunoSEQ multiplex PCR; TCRdb's copy keeps in-frame clones and lacks some. The sample carries about 55,000 clones, more than 75% recorded once. General observations from the study: There was clonal expansion of CD4+ and CD8+ blood T cells by week 6 at 0.1 to 3.0 mg/kg.

The sample here was CD4+ or CD8+ T cells sorted from blood, taken in a trial of the OX40 agonist ivuxolimab. The receptor was derived from an adult with an advanced solid tumor such as melanoma, head and neck, liver or kidney cancer. The chain is built from TRBV7-8 and TRBJ1-1, with 8 bases identical to TRBD1. CDR3 DNA sequence: TGTGCCAGCAGCTTACAGGGGGCTAGGACTGAAGCTTTCTTT. Amino acid sequence: CASSLQGARTEAFF. Full variable domain (outside the CDR3, taken from reference TRBV7-8 and TRBJ1-1): GAGVSQSPRYKVAKRGQDVALRCDPISGHVSLFWYQQALGQGPEFLTYFQNEAQLDKSGLPSDRFFAERPEGSVSTLKIQRTQQEDSAVYLCASSLQGARTEAFFGQGTRLTVV.